This T cell receptor (beta chain) is drawn from a study of cytomegalovirus exposure and HLA in healthy donors. Study findings and constraints: While the bulk of TCR sequences proved rare, some public TCRs turned up in many donors. Later, an analysis found that TCR clusters from the first cohort tended to co-occur in the roughly 130 validation repertoires. High specificity and sensitivity for cytomegalovirus status were reported for the classifier.

A remark on this clone: The antigen is unknown.

The CDR3 contains 13 residues. The V end was cut by 0 bases, the J end by 3 bases, with 6 bases between. From germline, CDR1 is MNHEY and CDR2 SMNVEV (reference sequence). Some clones are missing from TCRdb's copy, which holds only in-frame ones; the method was immunoSEQ multiplex PCR. This sample has 75,000 to 85,000 clones; roughly 93% occur once, and the top ten carry less than 2.5%. Separation from the roughly 700-subject first cohort characterized the roughly 120-subject validation cohort, to which the donors belonged. Sequences were obtained from PBMCs. This receptor was taken from a man under 40 in good health and CMV-seronegative. The chain employs TRBV27 and TRBJ2-7, with D possibly matching TRBD2 (6 bases). CDR3 DNA sequence: TGTGCCAGCAGTTTATCGGGGGGCTACGAGCAGTACTTC. It translates to CASSLSGGYEQYF.